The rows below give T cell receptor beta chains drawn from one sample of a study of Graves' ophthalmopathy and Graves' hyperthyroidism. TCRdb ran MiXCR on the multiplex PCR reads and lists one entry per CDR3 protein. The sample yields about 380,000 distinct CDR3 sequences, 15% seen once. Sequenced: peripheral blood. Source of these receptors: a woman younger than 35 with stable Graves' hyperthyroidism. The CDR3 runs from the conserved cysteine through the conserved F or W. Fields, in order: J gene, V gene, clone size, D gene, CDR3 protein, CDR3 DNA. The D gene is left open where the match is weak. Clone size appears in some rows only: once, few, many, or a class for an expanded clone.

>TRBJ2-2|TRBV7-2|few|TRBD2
CASSDRALAGGHANTGELFF
TGTGCCAGCAGCGATAGGGCACTAGCGGGGGGGCACGCGAACACCGGGGAGCTGTTTTTT
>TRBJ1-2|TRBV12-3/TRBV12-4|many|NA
CASSRLLTANYGYTF
TGTGCCAGCAGTCGGCTTCTTACAGCTAACTATGGCTACACCTTC
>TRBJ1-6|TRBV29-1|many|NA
CSVVQGPNSPLHF
TGCAGCGTCGTACAGGGACCGAATTCACCCCTCCACTTT
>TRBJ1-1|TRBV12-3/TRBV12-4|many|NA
CASTPGGIQSSTEAFF
TGTGCCAGCACCCCAGGAGGGATACAGAGTTCCACTGAAGCTTTCTTT
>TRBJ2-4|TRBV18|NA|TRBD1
CASSPGQGAGIKYF
TGTGCCAGCTCCCCCGGACAGGGCGCGGGCATTAAGTACTTC
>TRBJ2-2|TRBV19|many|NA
CATEGHANTGELFF
TGTGCCACCGAGGGACACGCGAACACCGGGGAGCTGTTTTTT
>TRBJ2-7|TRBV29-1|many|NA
CSVGRDEQYF
TGCAGCGTTGGGAGAGACGAGCAGTACTTC
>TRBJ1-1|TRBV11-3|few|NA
CASSFSESLNTEAFF
TGTGCCAGCAGCTTTTCAGAATCTTTGAACACTGAAGCTTTCTTT
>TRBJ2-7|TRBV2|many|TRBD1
CASRPPPGQGTYEQYF
TGTGCCAGCAGACCGCCCCCGGGACAGGGGACCTACGAGCAGTACTTC
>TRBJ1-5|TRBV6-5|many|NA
CASSYSADQPQHF
TGTGCCAGCAGTTACTCGGCAGATCAGCCCCAGCATTTT
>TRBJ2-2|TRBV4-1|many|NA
CASSQEMRGRTGELFF
TGCGCCAGCAGCCAAGAAATGAGGGGTCGGACCGGGGAGCTGTTTTTT
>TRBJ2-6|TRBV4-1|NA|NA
CASSQDGGTGANVLTF
TGCGCCAGCAGCCAAGATGGGGGTACAGGGGCCAACGTCCTGACTTTC
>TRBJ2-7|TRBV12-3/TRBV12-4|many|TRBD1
CASSLAGTGAYEQYF
TGTGCCAGCAGTTTGGCCGGGACAGGGGCGTACGAGCAGTACTTC